This T cell receptor beta chain was recovered during a study of Ad26.COV2.S vaccination and SARS-CoV-2 variants. Study results and caveats: The TCR breadth and depth analyses may have produced an underestimate of total T cell responses.

Stated treatment: roughly 19 received Ad26.COV2.S at low or high dose, single or two shots; a few received placebo; per-sample allocation not given. Sampling happened 63 days after the first vaccine or placebo injection. In this sample, this clone turned up once. Antigen: not known. Profiling relied on immunoSEQ multiplex PCR, and the TCRdb table lists in-frame clones only, not all of them. This repertoire shows around 380,000 clones, 75% to 90% found once; its top ten account for under 3.5%. The CDR3 runs to 13 residues. CDR1 and CDR2 from the germline V gene are SNHLY and FYNNEI. The V end was cut by 6 bases, the J end by 9 bases, with 17 bases between.

The sample in question was peripheral blood, obtained in a trial of Ad26.COV2.S vaccine versus placebo. This receptor was identified in a person aged 18-60 years who received the Ad26.COV2.S COVID-19 vaccine or a placebo. The chain combines TRBV2 with TRBJ1-2; no definite D call. The DNA of the CDR3 is TGTGCCAGCAGGGTTGACCTGACGGGAAGCTACACCTTC. Translated, it gives CASRVDLTGSYTF.